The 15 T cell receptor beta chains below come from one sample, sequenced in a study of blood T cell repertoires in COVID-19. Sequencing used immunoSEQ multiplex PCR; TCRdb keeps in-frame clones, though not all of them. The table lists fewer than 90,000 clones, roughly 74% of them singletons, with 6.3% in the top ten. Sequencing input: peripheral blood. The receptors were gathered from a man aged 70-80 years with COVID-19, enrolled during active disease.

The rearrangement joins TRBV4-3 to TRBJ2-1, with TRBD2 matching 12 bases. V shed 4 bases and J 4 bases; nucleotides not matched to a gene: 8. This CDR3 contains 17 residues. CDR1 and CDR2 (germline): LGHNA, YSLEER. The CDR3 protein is CASSPRASGRVYNEQFF. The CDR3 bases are TGCGCCAGCAGCCCCCGGGCTAGCGGGAGGGTTTACAATGAGCAGTTCTTC.

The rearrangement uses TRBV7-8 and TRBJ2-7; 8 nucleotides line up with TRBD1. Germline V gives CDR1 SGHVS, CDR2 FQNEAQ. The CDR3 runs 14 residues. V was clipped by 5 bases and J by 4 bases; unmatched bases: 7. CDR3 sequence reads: CASSRDRGSYEQYF. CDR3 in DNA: TGTGCCAGCAGCCGTGACAGGGGAAGTTACGAGCAGTACTTC.

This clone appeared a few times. DNA of the CDR3: TGTGCCAGCAGCAGAAACGCCGGGACAGAAAATTCACCCCTCCACTTT. Its translation: CASSRNAGTENSPLHF. The V call is TRBV7-3, the J call TRBJ1-6; 7 bases fit TRBD1. The CDR3 is 16 amino acids. Germline trimming cut 5 bases from V and 7 bases from J; bases unmatched to any gene: 11. Germline assignment: CDR1 SGHTA and CDR2 FQGTGA.

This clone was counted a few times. The CDR3 nucleotides are TGTGCCAGCAGTTACTCCACATCCGGACTAGTTTTGCCCTCGCATGAGCAGTTCTTC. Protein: CASSYSTSGLVLPSHEQFF. V usage is TRBV6-2 or TRBV6-3 and J usage is TRBJ2-1; 7 bases map to TRBD2. The CDR3 sequence is 19 residues long. Unmatched junction bases numbered 19, after V lost 0 bases and J lost 8 bases. From germline, CDR1 is MNHEY and CDR2 SVGEGT.

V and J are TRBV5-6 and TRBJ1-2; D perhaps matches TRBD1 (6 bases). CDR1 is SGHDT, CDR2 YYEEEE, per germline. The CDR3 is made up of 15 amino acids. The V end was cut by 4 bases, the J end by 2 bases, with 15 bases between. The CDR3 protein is CASSNGQMGNYGYTF. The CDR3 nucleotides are TGTGCCAGCAGCAATGGACAGATGGGGAACTATGGCTACACCTTC.

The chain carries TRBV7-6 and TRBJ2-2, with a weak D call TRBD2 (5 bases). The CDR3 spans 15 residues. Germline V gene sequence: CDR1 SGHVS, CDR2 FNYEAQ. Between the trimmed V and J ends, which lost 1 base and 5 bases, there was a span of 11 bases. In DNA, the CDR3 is TGTGCCAGCAGCTTAGAAATTAGAGGGACCGGGGAGCTGTTTTTT. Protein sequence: CASSLEIRGTGELFF. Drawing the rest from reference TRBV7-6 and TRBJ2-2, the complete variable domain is GAGVSQSPRYKVTKRGQDVALRCDPISGHVSLYWYRQALGQGPEFLTYFNYEAQQDKSGLPNDRFSAERPEGSISTLTIQRTEQRDSAMYRCASSLEIRGTGELFFGEGSRLTVL.

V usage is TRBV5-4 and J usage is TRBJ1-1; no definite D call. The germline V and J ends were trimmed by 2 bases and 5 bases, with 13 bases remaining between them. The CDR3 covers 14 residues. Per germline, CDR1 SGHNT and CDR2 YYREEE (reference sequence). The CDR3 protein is CASSLGLGTTEAFF. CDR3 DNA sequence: TGTGCCAGCAGCTTAGGACTAGGCACAACTGAAGCTTTCTTT.

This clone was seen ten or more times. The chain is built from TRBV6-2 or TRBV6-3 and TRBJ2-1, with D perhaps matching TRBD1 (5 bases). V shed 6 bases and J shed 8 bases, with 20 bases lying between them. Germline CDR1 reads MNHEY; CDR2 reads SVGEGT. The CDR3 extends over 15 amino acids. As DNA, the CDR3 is TGTGCCAGCAGCCTACCAGGGAAGGGCACCCATGAGCAGTTCTTC. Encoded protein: CASSLPGKGTHEQFF.

CDR3 coding DNA: TGTGCCAGCAGCCAAGGGACAGGGGGGTACAATGAGCAGTTCTTC. It yields the protein CASSQGTGGYNEQFF. The chain uses TRBV3-1 (or the pseudogene TRBV3-2) and TRBJ2-1; 10 positions match TRBD1. CDR3 length: 15 residues. J was trimmed by 4 bases and V by 1 base; bases with no gene match: 1. CDR1 LGHDT and CDR2 YNNKEL come from the germline V gene (reference sequence).

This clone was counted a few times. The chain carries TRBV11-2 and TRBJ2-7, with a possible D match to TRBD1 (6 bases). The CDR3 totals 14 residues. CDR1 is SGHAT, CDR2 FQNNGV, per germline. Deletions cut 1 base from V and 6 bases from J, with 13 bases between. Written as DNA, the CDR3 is TGTGCCAGCAGCTTAGTCCCCAGGGGAAGCGAGCAGTACTTC. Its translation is CASSLVPRGSEQYF.

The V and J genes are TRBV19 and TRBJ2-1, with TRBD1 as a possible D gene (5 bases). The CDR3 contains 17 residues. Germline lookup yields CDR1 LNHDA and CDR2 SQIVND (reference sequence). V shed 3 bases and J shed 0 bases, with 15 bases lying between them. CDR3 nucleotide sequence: TGTGCCAGTAGTATCCCCCGACAGTCTAGCTCCTACAATGAGCAGTTCTTC. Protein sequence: CASSIPRQSSSYNEQFF.

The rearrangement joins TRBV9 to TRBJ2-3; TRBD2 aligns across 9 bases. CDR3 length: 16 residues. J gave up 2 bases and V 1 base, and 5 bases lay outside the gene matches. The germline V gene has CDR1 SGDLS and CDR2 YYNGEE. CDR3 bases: TGTGCCAGCAGCGTAAGCGGGGGGCTCCTCACAGATACGCAGTATTTT. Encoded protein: CASSVSGGLLTDTQYF.

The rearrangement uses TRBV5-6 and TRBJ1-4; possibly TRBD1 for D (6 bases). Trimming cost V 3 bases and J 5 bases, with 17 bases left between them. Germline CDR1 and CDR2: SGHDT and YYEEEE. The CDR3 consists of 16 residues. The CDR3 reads CASSSSRDKKNEKLFF. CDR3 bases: TGTGCCAGCAGCTCGTCCCGGGACAAAAAAAATGAAAAACTGTTTTTT.

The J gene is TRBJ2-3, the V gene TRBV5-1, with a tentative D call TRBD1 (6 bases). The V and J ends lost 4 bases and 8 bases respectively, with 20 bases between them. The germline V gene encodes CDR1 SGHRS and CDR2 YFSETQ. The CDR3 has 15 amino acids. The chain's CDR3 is CASSLNGGPGSTQYF. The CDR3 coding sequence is TGCGCCAGCAGCCTGAATGGGGGCCCAGGTAGTACGCAGTATTTT.

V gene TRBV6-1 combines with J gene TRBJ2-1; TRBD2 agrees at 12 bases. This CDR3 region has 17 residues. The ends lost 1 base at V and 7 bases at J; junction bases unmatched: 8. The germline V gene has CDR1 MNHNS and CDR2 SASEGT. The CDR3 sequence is CASSEESGTSGWNEQFF. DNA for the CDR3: TGTGCCAGCAGTGAAGAGTCCGGGACTAGCGGGTGGAATGAGCAGTTCTTC.